The 21 T cell receptor beta chains in this list originate from one sample, sequenced in a study of cytomegalovirus exposure and HLA in healthy donors. The PCR used 60 Vbeta and 13 Jbeta primers. Assay used: immunoSEQ multiplex PCR; TCRdb lists only in-frame clones, some missing. The profile covers around 120,000 clones, with approximately 61% appearing a single time and 1.6% taken by the ten largest. Sequencing used PBMCs. The origin of the receptors is a man younger than 40 in good health and CMV-seropositive.

The V call is TRBV9, the J call TRBJ1-2, with a possible D match to TRBD1 (6 bases). V was pared by 4 bases and J by 5 bases, with 24 bases between. This CDR3 is built from 17 residues. Germline CDR1 and CDR2: SGDLS and YYNGEE. The CDR3 nucleotides are TGTGCCAGCAGCCCTCGGGGGGGGCCGCAACTCCCGTATGGCTACACCTTC. The encoded protein is CASSPRGGPQLPYGYTF.

The J gene is TRBJ2-7, the V gene TRBV5-1, with a possible D match to TRBD2 (5 bases). This CDR3 has 14 amino acids. Trimming took 1 base from V and 3 from J, leaving 11 bases between them. Germline CDR1 and CDR2: SGHRS and YFSETQ. The CDR3 DNA is TGCGCCAGCAGCTTGAGCGGATCCTACTACGAGCAGTACTTC. Translated, it gives CASSLSGSYYEQYF.

Only a few counts were recorded for this clone. The J gene is TRBJ2-7, the V gene TRBV15, with 7 bases matching TRBD1. The CDR3 spans 15 residues. The V gene end was trimmed by 0 bases and the J gene end by 6 bases; junction bases not matched to a gene: 8. Looked up from germline, CDR1 is LNHNV and CDR2 is YYDKDF (reference sequence). This CDR3 reads CATSREAGGEGEQYF. The CDR3, as DNA: TGTGCCACCAGCAGAGAGGCAGGGGGTGAGGGCGAGCAGTACTTC.

J is TRBJ2-7 and V is TRBV28; TRBD2 matches 8 bases. V was pared by 7 bases and J by 4 bases, with 15 bases of the junction left unmatched. Germline CDR1 MDHEN, CDR2 SYDVKM. CDR3 length equals 16 residues. The CDR3 loop reads CASTNPGLDSIYEQYF. CDR3 DNA: TGTGCCAGCACCAACCCGGGACTAGACTCTATTTACGAGCAGTACTTC.

This clone was seen more than once but under ten times. The chain carries TRBV5-1 and TRBJ1-1; the D gene is possibly TRBD1 (5 bases). With 4 bases removed from V and 7 bases from J, the gap between germline ends came to 11 bases. The CDR3 loop spans 12 amino acids. Germline values: CDR1 SGHRS, CDR2 YFSETQ. CDR3 protein: CASSLGDFEAFF. The CDR3 DNA is TGCGCCAGCAGCCTCGGGGACTTTGAAGCTTTCTTT.

On this clone itself: One end of the junction is discordant with germline, which a read error may explain. The chain uses TRBV7-9 and TRBJ1-1; 7 bases are shared with TRBD1. The CDR3 is 15 amino acids. CDR1 and CDR2 (germline): SEHNR, FQNEAQ (reference sequence). CDR3 amino acids: CSSSPHRDSWTEAFF. CDR3 in DNA: TGTTCCAGCAGCCCTCACCGGGACAGTTGGACTGAAGCTTTCTTT.

This chain connects TRBV5-4 to TRBJ1-6; 7 bases align to TRBD1. Trimming took 4 bases from V and 7 from J; bases not matched to a gene: 8. The CDR3 length is 15 residues. The germline V gene encodes CDR1 SGHNT and CDR2 YYREEE (reference sequence). The CDR3 DNA sequence: TGTGCCAGCAGCAGAAATAGACAGGGCAATTCACCCCTCCACTTT. Its protein product is CASSRNRQGNSPLHF.

The rearrangement joins TRBV6-5 to TRBJ1-2, with 11 bases that match TRBD1. CDR1 and CDR2 (germline): MNHEY, SVGAGI. The junction had 12 bases not matched to a gene; V was cut back by 4 bases and J by 8 bases. This CDR3 is 16 amino acids long. The CDR3 protein is CASSSDWTGGLGGYTF. CDR3 bases: TGTGCCAGCAGTTCAGATTGGACAGGGGGCCTTGGAGGCTACACCTTC.

The chain uses TRBV5-1 and TRBJ2-1; possibly TRBD2 for D (7 bases). Trimming shortened V by 2 bases and J by 9 bases, and 12 bases separated the two germline ends. The CDR3 is 13 amino acids. Germline V lookup: CDR1 SGHRS, CDR2 YFSETQ. CDR3 bases: TGCGCCAGCAGCTTAGGGGGGGAGGGTGAGCAGTTCTTC. It specifies CASSLGGEGEQFF.

The chain carries TRBV5-1 and TRBJ1-6, with D perhaps TRBD1 (6 bases). The V end lost 5 bases, the J end lost 1 base, and 16 bases lay between the germline ends. The CDR3 spans 17 residues. Germline CDR1 reads SGHRS; CDR2 reads YFSETQ. CDR3 region: CASRLLTQGSYNSPLHF. In DNA form, the CDR3 reads TGCGCCAGCAGGCTTTTAACACAGGGTTCCTATAATTCACCCCTCCACTTT.

With respect to this clone: At the DNA level, this CDR3 is encoded by other sequences in the same sample as well. The chain employs TRBV4-1 and TRBJ2-7; 10 bases fit TRBD2. V lost 0 bases to trimming and J lost 0 bases; unmatched junction nucleotides: 5. The CDR3 has 17 amino acids. Germline CDR1 is MGHRA and CDR2 is YSYEKL. The CDR3 DNA is TGCGCCAGCAGCCAAGATAAACTAGCGGGGTTCTCCTACGAGCAGTACTTC. This translates into CASSQDKLAGFSYEQYF.

The V gene is TRBV28, the J gene TRBJ1-3, with a weak D call TRBD1 (6 bases). V lost 7 bases to trimming and J lost 1 base, with 20 bases between them. Germline V gene lookup returns CDR1 MDHEN and CDR2 SYDVKM. CDR3 length equals 17 residues. The chain's CDR3 is CASTLSPQGVSGNTIYF. DNA of the CDR3: TGTGCCAGCACCCTAAGCCCACAGGGAGTATCTGGAAACACCATATATTTT.

This chain connects TRBV2 to TRBJ1-5; the D is unclear. The germline V gene encodes CDR1 SNHLY and CDR2 FYNNEI. The CDR3 runs 12 residues. Deletions cut 1 base from V and 11 bases from J, with 9 bases between. CDR3 nucleotides: TGTGCCAGCAGTGAAGGTAGGAGGACCCAGCATTTT. It is translated as CASSEGRRTQHF.

V and J are TRBV5-5 and TRBJ1-5; D gene ambiguous. Trimming cost V 2 bases and J 4 bases, with 7 bases left between them. The germline V gene has CDR1 SGHKS and CDR2 YYEKEE (reference sequence). The CDR3 is made up of 13 amino acids. The CDR3 DNA follows: TGTGCCAGCAGCTTAGCCCCGAATCAGCCCCAGCATTTT. It yields the protein CASSLAPNQPQHF.

DNA for the CDR3: TGTGCCAGCAGCTTAGCGAGTATGAGCGGGGAGCTGTTTTTT. This gives the protein CASSLASMSGELFF. V gene TRBV7-6 combines with J gene TRBJ2-2; D is undetermined. CDR1 and CDR2 (germline): SGHVS, FNYEAQ. V was clipped by 0 bases and J by 7 bases, with 9 bases between them. CDR3 length equals 14 residues.

The rearrangement uses TRBV7-9 and TRBJ2-7; 10 positions match TRBD2. The CDR3 is made up of 16 amino acids. Germline CDR1 is SEHNR and CDR2 is FQNEAQ (reference sequence). With V trimmed by 1 base and J by 3 bases, 6 bases remained unmatched. CDR3 sequence (DNA): TGTGCCAGCAGCTTAGACCCTAGCGGGAGAGTCTACGAGCAGTACTTC. This gives the protein CASSLDPSGRVYEQYF.

As DNA, the CDR3 is TGTGCCAGCAGCTTTGGACTAGCGGGACGGGGGGAGCTGTTTTTT. The encoded protein is CASSFGLAGRGELFF. This rearrangement joins TRBV7-9 to TRBJ2-2, with 12 bases lining up with TRBD2. Losses at the gene ends were 3 bases for V and 8 bases for J; bases not matched to a gene: 4. Germline lookup yields CDR1 SEHNR and CDR2 FQNEAQ (reference sequence). This CDR3 has 15 amino acids.

This clone was seen a handful of times. V and J are TRBV18 and TRBJ2-7; possibly TRBD1 for D (5 bases). V was clipped by 2 bases and J by 0 bases, with 8 bases between them. The CDR3 is 14 residues long. The germline gives CDR1 KGHSH, CDR2 LQKENI. CDR3 sequence (DNA): TGTGCCAGCTCACCATTGGACAACTCCTACGAGCAGTACTTC. This sequence encodes CASSPLDNSYEQYF.

This rearrangement joins TRBV4-2 to TRBJ2-5; 13 bases align to TRBD2. Germline CDR1 and CDR2: LGHNA and YNFKEQ. The CDR3 runs to 16 residues. With 4 bases clipped from V and 1 base from J, the junction kept 3 bases outside the gene matches. CDR3 residues: CASSPGLAGAQETQYF. CDR3 sequence (DNA): TGTGCCAGCAGCCCAGGACTAGCGGGAGCCCAAGAGACCCAGTACTTC.

This chain connects TRBV14 to TRBJ1-2; D possibly corresponds to TRBD1 (5 bases). Looked up from germline, CDR1 is SGHDN and CDR2 is FVKESK. Between the trimmed V and J ends, which lost 1 base and 0 bases, there was a span of 9 bases. This CDR3 has 15 amino acids. CDR3 protein: CASSQGVQANYGYTF. CDR3 in DNA: TGTGCCAGCAGCCAAGGAGTACAGGCTAACTATGGCTACACCTTC.

V usage is TRBV7-9 and J usage is TRBJ1-1; D unclear. V was cut by 4 bases and J by 5 bases, with 14 bases left in between. The germline V gene has CDR1 SEHNR and CDR2 FQNEAQ (reference sequence). The CDR3 is made up of 14 amino acids. The CDR3 region is CASSSQNTATEAFF. Written as DNA, the CDR3 is TGTGCCAGCAGCTCACAGAATACAGCAACTGAAGCTTTCTTT. Full variable domain (rest looked up from reference TRBV7-9 and TRBJ1-1): DTGVSQNPRHKITKRGQNVTFRCDPISEHNRLYWYRQTLGQGPEFLTYFQNEAQLEKSRLLSDRFSAERPKGSFSTLEIQRTEQGDSAMYLCASSSQNTATEAFFGQGTRLTVV.